This TCR beta chain was recorded in a study of cytomegalovirus exposure and HLA in healthy donors. A remark on this clone: What it binds is unknown.

Study-level findings and limits: It was shown in a later analysis that HLA-associated TCR beta chains were more clonally expanded than other, equally common chains.

The ends were cut back, 4 bases at V and 9 bases at J, with 18 bases in the middle. This CDR3 region has 14 residues. Looked up from germline, CDR1 is SNHLY and CDR2 is FYNNEI. The PCR used 60 Vbeta and 13 Jbeta primers. Sequenced by immunoSEQ multiplex PCR; TCRdb stores in-frame clones only, minus some. The sample lists 190,000 or so clones; 82% were seen once. The sequencing input was PBMCs. The chain combines TRBV2 with TRBJ1-2; possible D gene TRBD1, 5 bases. This sequence originates from a boy between 2 and 10 years old in good health and CMV-seronegative. In nucleotides, the CDR3 is TGTGCCAGCAGTGGGGTAACGGGGGATAAAAGCTACACCTTC. Its protein product is CASSGVTGDKSYTF.